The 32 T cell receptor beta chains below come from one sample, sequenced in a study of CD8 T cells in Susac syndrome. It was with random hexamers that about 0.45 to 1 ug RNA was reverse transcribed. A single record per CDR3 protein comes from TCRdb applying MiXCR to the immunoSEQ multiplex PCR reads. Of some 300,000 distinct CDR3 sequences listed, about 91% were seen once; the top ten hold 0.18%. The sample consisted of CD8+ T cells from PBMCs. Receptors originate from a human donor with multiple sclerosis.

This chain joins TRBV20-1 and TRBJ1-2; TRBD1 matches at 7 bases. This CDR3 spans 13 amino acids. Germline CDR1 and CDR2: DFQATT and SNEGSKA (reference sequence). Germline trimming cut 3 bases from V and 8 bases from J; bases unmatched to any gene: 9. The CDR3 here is CSARDTGEDGYTF. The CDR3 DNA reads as TGCAGTGCTAGGGATACAGGGGAGGACGGCTACACCTTC.

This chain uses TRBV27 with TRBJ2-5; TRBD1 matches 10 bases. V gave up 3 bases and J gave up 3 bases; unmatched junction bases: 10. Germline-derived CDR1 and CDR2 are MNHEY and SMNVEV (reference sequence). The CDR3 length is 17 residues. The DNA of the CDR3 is TGTGCCAGCAGTTTCTACATCCGGACAGGGGGGAAAGAGACCCAGTACTTC. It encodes CASSFYIRTGGKETQYF.

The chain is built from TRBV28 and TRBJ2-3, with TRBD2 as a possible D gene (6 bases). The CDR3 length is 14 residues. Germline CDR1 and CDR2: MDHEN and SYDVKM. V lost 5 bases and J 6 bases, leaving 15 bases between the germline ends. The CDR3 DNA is TGTGCCAGCAGTCTACACTCCGGAGGGGATACGCAGTATTTT. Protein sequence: CASSLHSGGDTQYF.

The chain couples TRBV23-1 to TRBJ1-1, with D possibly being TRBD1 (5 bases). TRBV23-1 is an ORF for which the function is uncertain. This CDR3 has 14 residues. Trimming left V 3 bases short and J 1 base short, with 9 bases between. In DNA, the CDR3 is TGCGCCAGCAGTCAGCACAGGCCGAACACTGAAGCTTTCTTT. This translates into CASSQHRPNTEAFF.

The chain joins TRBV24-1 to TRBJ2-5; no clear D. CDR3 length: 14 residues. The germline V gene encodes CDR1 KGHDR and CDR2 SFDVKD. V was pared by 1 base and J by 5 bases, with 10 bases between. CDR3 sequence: CATSDFSGRETQYF. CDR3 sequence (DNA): TGTGCCACCAGTGATTTCTCAGGTCGGGAGACCCAGTACTTC.

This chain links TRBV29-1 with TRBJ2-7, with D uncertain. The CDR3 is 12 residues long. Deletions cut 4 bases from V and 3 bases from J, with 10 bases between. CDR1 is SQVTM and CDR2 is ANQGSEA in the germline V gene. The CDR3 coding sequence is TGCAGCGTTGGAGGACGGAACTACGAGCAGTACTTC. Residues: CSVGGRNYEQYF.

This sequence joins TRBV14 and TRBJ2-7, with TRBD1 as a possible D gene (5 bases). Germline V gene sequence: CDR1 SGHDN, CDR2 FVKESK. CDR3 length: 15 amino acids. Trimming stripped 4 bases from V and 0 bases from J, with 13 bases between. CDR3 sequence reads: CASSPWTTSSYEQYF. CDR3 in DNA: TGTGCCAGCAGCCCATGGACAACAAGCTCCTACGAGCAGTACTTC.

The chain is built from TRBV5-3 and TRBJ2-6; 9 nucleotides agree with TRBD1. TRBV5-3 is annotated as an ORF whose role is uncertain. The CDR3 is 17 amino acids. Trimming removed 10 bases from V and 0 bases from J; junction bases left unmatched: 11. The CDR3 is CAPHRTGVSSGANVLTF. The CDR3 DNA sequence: TGTGCCCCCCATCGGACAGGGGTAAGCTCTGGGGCCAACGTCCTGACTTTC.

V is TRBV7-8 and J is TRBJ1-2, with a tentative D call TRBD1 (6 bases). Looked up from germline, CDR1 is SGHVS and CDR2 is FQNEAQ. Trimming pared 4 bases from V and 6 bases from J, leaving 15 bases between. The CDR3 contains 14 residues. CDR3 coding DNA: TGTGCCAGCAGCTCACAGGGTTGGAGGAATGGCTACACCTTC. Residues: CASSSQGWRNGYTF.

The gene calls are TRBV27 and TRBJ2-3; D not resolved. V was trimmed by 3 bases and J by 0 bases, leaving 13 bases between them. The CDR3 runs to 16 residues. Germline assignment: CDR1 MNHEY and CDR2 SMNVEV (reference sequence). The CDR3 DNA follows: TGTGCCAGCAGTTTTCTGGGATTTTCTAGCACAGATACGCAGTATTTT. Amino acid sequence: CASSFLGFSSTDTQYF.

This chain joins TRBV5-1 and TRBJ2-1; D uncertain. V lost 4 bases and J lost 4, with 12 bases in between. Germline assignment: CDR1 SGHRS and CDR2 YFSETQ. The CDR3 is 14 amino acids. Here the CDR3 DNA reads TGCGCCAGCAGCACATCGGTGGGGTACAATGAGCAGTTCTTC. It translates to CASSTSVGYNEQFF. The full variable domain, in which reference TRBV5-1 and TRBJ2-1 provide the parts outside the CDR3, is KAGVTQTPRYLIKTRGQQVTLSCSPISGHRSVSWYQQTPGQGLQFLFEYFSETQRNKGNFPGRFSGRQFSNSRSEMNVSTLELGDSALYLCASSTSVGYNEQFFGPGTRLTVL.

The CDR3 loop reads CSVLGLAGGTEQFF. CDR3 sequence (DNA): TGCAGCGTCCTCGGACTAGCGGGGGGGACTGAGCAGTTCTTC. The chain links TRBV29-1 to TRBJ2-1, with 15 positions matching TRBD2. Germline CDR1 SQVTM, CDR2 ANQGSEA. Trimming removed 6 bases from V and 9 bases from J; junction bases left unmatched: 6. The CDR3 length is 14 residues.

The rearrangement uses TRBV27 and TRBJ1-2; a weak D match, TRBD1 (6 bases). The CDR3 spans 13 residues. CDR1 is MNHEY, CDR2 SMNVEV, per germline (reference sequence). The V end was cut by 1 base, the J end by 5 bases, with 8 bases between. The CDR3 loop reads CASSLYRDYGYTF. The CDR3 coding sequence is TGTGCCAGCAGTTTATACAGGGATTATGGCTACACCTTC.

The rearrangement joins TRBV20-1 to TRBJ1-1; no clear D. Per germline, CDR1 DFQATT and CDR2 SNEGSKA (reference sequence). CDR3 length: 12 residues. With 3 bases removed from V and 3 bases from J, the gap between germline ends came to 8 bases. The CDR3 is CSASGLYTEAFF. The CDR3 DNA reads TGCAGTGCTAGTGGTTTGTACACTGAAGCTTTCTTT.

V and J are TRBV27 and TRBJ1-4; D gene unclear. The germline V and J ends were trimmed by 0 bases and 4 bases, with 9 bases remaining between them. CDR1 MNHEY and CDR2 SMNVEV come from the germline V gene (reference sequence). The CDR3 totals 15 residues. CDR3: CASSLSREINEKLFF. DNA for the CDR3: TGTGCCAGCAGTTTATCGCGGGAAATTAATGAAAAACTGTTTTTT. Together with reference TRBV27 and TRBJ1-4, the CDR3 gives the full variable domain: EAQVTQNPRYLITVTGKKLTVTCSQNMNHEYMSWYRQDPGLGLRQIYYSMNVEVTDKGDVPEGYKVSRKEKRNFPLILESPSPNQTSLYFCASSLSREINEKLFFGSGTQLSVL.

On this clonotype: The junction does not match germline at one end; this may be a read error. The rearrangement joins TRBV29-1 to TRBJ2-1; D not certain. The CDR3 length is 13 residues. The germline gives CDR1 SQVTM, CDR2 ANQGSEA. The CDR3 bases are TGCAGCGTTGACGTCCCTCTTGATAGGTGGCAGCTCTTC. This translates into CSVDVPLDRWQLF.

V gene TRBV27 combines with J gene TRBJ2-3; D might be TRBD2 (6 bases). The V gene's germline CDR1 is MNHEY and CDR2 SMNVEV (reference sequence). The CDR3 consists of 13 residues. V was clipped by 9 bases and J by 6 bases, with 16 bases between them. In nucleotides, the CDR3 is TGTGCCAGTCGCCTTATGGAGGGGGATACGCAGTATTTT. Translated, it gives CASRLMEGDTQYF.

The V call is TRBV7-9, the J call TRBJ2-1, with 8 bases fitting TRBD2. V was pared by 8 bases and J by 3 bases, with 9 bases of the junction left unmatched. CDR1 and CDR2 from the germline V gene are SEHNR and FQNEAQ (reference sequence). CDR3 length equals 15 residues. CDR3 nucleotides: TGTGCCAGCTTAGGAGCGGGGGCGGGCTACAATGAGCAGTTCTTC. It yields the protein CASLGAGAGYNEQFF.

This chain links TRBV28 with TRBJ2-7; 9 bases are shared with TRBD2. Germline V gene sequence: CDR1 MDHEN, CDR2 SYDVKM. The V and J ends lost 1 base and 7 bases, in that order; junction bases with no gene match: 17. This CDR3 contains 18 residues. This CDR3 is CASSLSWRGGASSEEQYF. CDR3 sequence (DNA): TGTGCCAGCAGTTTATCGTGGCGGGGGGGCGCCAGCTCTGAGGAGCAGTACTTC.

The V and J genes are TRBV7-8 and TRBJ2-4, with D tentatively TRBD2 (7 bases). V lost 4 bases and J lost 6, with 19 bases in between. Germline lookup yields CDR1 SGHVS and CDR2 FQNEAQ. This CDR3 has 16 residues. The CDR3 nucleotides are TGTGCCAGCAGCTCGCCAGGGGAGGGGACGGGAAACATTCAGTACTTC. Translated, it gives CASSSPGEGTGNIQYF.

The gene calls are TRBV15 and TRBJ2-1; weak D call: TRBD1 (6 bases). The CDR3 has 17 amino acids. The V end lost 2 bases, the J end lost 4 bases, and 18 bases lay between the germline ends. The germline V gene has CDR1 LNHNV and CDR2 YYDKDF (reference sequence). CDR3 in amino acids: CATSRWGPGYSYNEQFF. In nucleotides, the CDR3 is TGTGCCACCAGCAGATGGGGGCCGGGGTATTCTTACAATGAGCAGTTCTTC. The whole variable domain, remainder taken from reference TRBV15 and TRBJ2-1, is DAMVIQNPRYQVTQFGKPVTLSCSQTLNHNVMYWYQQKSSQAPKLLFHYYDKDFNNEADTPDNFQSRRPNTSFCFLDIRSPGLGDTAMYLCATSRWGPGYSYNEQFFGPGTRLTVL.

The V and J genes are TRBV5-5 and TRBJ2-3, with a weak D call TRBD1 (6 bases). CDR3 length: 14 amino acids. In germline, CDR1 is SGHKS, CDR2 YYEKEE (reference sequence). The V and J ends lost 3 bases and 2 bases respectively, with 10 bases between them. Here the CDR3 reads CASSSGQPTDTQYF. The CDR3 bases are TGTGCCAGCAGCTCCGGACAGCCCACAGATACGCAGTATTTT.

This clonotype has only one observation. The CDR3, as DNA: TGCGCCAGCAGCCAAGTCGACACAGATACGCAGTATTTT. Translated: CASSQVDTDTQYF. The V gene is TRBV4-3, the J gene TRBJ2-3, with D unclear. V dropped 1 base and J dropped 2 bases, with 4 bases sitting between them. Germline V gene sequence: CDR1 LGHNA, CDR2 YSLEER. There are 13 residues in the CDR3.

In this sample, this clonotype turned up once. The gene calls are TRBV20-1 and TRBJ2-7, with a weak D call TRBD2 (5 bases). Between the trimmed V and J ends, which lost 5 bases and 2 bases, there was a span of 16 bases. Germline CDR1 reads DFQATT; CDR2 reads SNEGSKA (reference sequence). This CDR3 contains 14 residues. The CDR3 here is CSAQPPTTAYEQYF. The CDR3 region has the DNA TGCAGTGCTCAACCTCCGACTACAGCCTACGAGCAGTACTTC.

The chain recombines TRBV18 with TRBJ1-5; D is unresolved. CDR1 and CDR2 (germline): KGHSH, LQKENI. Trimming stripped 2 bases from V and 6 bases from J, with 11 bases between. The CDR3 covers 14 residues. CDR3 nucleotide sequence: TGTGCCAGCTCACCATCTCCGGGAGTTCAGCCCCAGCATTTT. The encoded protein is CASSPSPGVQPQHF. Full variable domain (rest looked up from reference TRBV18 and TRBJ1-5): NAGVMQNPRHLVRRRGQEARLRCSPMKGHSHVYWYRQLPEEGLKFMVYLQKENIIDESGMPKERFSAEFPKEGPSILRIQQVVRGDSAAYFCASSPSPGVQPQHFGDGTRLSIL.

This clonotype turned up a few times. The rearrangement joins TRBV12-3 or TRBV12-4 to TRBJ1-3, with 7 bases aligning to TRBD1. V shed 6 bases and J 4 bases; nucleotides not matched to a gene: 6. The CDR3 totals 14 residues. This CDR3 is CASSLDRVGNTIYF. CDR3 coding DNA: TGTGCCAGCAGCCTCGACAGGGTAGGAAACACCATATATTTT.

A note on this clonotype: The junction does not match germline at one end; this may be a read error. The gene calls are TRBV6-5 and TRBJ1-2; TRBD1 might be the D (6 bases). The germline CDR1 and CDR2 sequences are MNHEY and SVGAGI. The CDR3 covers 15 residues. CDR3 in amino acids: CACSYSGGGWSGYTF. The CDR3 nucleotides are TGTGCCTGCAGTTACTCGGGTGGGGGCTGGAGCGGCTACACCTTC.

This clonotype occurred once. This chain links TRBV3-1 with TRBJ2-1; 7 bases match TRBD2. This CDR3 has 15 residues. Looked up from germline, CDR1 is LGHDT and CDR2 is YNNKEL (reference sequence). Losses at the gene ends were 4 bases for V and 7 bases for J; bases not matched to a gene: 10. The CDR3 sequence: CASSLWDWRENEQFF. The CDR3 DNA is TGTGCCAGCAGCCTTTGGGACTGGCGGGAGAATGAGCAGTTCTTC.

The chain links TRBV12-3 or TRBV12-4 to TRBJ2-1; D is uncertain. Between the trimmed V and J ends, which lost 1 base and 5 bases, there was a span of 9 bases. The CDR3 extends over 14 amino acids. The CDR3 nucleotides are TGTGCCAGCAGTTTAGTACATTTCCACAATGAGCAGTTCTTC. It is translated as CASSLVHFHNEQFF.

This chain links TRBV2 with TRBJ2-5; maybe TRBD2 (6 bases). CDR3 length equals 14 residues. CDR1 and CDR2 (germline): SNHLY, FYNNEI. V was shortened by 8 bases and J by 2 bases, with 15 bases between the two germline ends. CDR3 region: CASRGTHAQETQYF. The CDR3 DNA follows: TGTGCCAGCCGGGGGACGCATGCTCAAGAGACCCAGTACTTC. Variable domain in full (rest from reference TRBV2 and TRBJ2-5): EPEVTQTPSHQVTQMGQEVILRCVPISNHLYFYWYRQILGQKVEFLVSFYNNEISEKSEIFDDQFSVERPDGSNFTLKIRSTKLEDSAMYFCASRGTHAQETQYFGPGTRLLVL.

The CDR3 loop reads CASMRGRFNTEAFF. The DNA of the CDR3 is TGTGCCAGCATGCGGGGCAGGTTCAACACTGAAGCTTTCTTT. The chain has TRBV2 and TRBJ1-1; perhaps TRBD1 as D (5 bases). CDR3 length: 14 amino acids. V lost 7 bases and J lost 2, with 14 bases in between. Germline CDR1 and CDR2: SNHLY and FYNNEI.

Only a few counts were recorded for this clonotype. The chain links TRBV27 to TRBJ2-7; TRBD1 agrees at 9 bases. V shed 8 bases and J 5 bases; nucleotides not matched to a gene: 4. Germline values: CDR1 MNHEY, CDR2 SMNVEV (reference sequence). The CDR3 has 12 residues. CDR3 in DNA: TGTGCCAGCGGACAGGGGCGCAACGAGCAGTACTTC. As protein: CASGQGRNEQYF.